One sample yielded the 9 T cell receptor beta chains listed below, sequenced in a study of Graves' ophthalmopathy and Graves' hyperthyroidism. The TCR beta CDR3 regions underwent amplification from RNA transcripts. First-round RT-PCR with HTBI primers preceded a second-round multiplex PCR. MiXCR, applied by TCRdb to the multiplex PCR reads, yields one record per CDR3 protein. The repertoire holds approximately 1.2 million distinct CDR3 sequences, with 35% to 40% as singletons. Input material: peripheral blood or thyroid tissue (not recorded which). The receptors originated from an adult man with Graves' hyperthyroidism.

There are many counts of this clonotype. The V and J genes are TRBV7-9 and TRBJ2-7; 9 nucleotides match TRBD2. The CDR3 totals 16 residues. Per germline, CDR1 SEHNR and CDR2 FQNEAQ (reference sequence). V shed 5 bases and J 6 bases; nucleotides not matched to a gene: 14. The CDR3 reads CASSAQEVAGAGEQYF. The CDR3 region has the DNA TGTGCCAGCAGCGCCCAAGAGGTAGCGGGAGCTGGCGAGCAGTACTTC.

This clonotype came up a few times. The chain combines TRBV30 with TRBJ1-5, with D uncertain. CDR1 GTSNPN and CDR2 SVGIG come from the germline V gene (reference sequence). Between the trimmed V and J ends, which lost 2 bases and 4 bases, there was a span of 9 bases. The CDR3 sequence is 13 residues long. The CDR3 reads CAWSWTGNQPQHF. The CDR3 nucleotides read TGTGCCTGGAGTTGGACGGGGAATCAGCCCCAGCATTTT. Filled out from reference TRBV30 and TRBJ1-5, the complete variable domain reads SQTIHQWPATLVQPVGSPLSLECTVEGTSNPNLYWYRQAAGRGLQLLFYSVGIGQISSEVPQNLSASRPQDRQFILSSKKLLLSDSGFYLCAWSWTGNQPQHFGDGTRLSIL.

This clonotype has a handful of counts. This chain links TRBV25-1 with TRBJ2-1; 9 nucleotides align to TRBD2. The CDR3 loop spans 15 amino acids. V dropped 2 bases and J dropped 10; count of bases not matched to a gene: 9. Looked up from germline, CDR1 is MGHDK and CDR2 is SYGVNS. The CDR3 DNA sequence: TGTGCCAGCAGTGAACTAGCGGGGCCTATGGGGGAGCAGTTCTTC. Amino acids: CASSELAGPMGEQFF.

This clonotype was picked up many times. This sequence joins TRBV7-2 and TRBJ2-6; 10 positions match TRBD1. Germline V gene lookup returns CDR1 SGHTA and CDR2 FQGNSA. The CDR3 is 18 amino acids. V lost 5 bases and J lost 2; bases outside the gene matches: 9. The CDR3 sequence is CASSLRTGGAPGANVLTF. The CDR3 DNA sequence: TGTGCCAGCAGCCTCCGGACAGGGGGGGCCCCTGGGGCCAACGTCCTGACTTTC.

This clonotype came up many times. V gene TRBV27 combines with J gene TRBJ2-5, with D possibly TRBD2 on 5 matching bases. This CDR3 region has 13 residues. The V gene's germline CDR1 is MNHEY and CDR2 SMNVEV (reference sequence). V was clipped by 10 bases and J by 2 bases, with 14 bases between them. The DNA of the CDR3 is TGTGCCACCACGGACTGGGAACAAGAGACCCAGTACTTC. Translation: CATTDWEQETQYF.

Of note for this clonotype: One end of the junction does not line up with germline, which may come from a read error. The genes are TRBV19 and TRBJ1-4; TRBD1 matches 7 bases. Germline CDR1 reads LNHDA; CDR2 reads SQIVND (reference sequence). The CDR3 totals 15 residues. The CDR3 DNA is TGCGCCAGCAGCCAAACCGGGACAGAAAATGAAAAACTGTTTTTT. Amino acids: CASSQTGTENEKLFF.

In its sample, this clonotype was seen many times. The chain couples TRBV7-9 to TRBJ1-5; D gene ambiguous. Trimming cost V 5 bases and J 4 bases, with 9 bases left between them. CDR3 length: 13 amino acids. Germline V gene lookup returns CDR1 SEHNR and CDR2 FQNEAQ (reference sequence). CDR3 region: CASSPAGNQPQHF. CDR3 coding DNA: TGTGCCAGCAGCCCAGCGGGGAATCAGCCCCAGCATTTT.

The rearrangement uses TRBV9 and TRBJ1-5; TRBD1 is a possible D gene (5 bases). Germline V gene sequence: CDR1 SGDLS, CDR2 YYNGEE. Trimming removed 4 bases at V and 5 bases at J, with 16 bases between. The CDR3 extends over 15 amino acids. The CDR3 sequence is CASSPGFQGYQPQHF. The CDR3 DNA follows: TGTGCCAGCAGCCCAGGCTTTCAGGGATATCAGCCCCAGCATTTT.

The sample holds one count of this clonotype. V gene TRBV28 combines with J gene TRBJ1-4, with 7 bases fitting TRBD1. The germline V gene has CDR1 MDHEN and CDR2 SYDVKM. This CDR3 has 16 residues. V dropped 6 bases and J dropped 7; count of bases not matched to a gene: 14. The CDR3 sequence: CASRTVRGRVGEKLFF. The DNA for the CDR3 is TGTGCCAGCAGGACTGTAAGGGGGCGAGTAGGTGAAAAACTGTTTTTT.